This passage covers 2 T cell receptor beta chains from one sample sequenced in a study of post-analysis software for immune sequencing data. Study findings and constraints: With TRBV5-6, TRBV5-1 and TRBV20-1 included, about 5 TRBV segments were more frequent in patients than in controls.

These receptors lack a known antigen. Unique molecular identifiers featured in each of the TCR beta cDNA libraries. TCRdb analysed the PCR reads with MiXCR anew, one entry per CDR3 protein. The sample carries 380,000 or so distinct CDR3 sequences, approximately 33% recorded once. Sequenced input: blood. The receptors were gathered from a girl aged 10 to 17 with multiple sclerosis.

The rearrangement joins TRBV3-1 to TRBJ2-1; TRBD1 might be the D (5 bases). V shed 0 bases and J shed 7 bases, with 13 bases lying between them. The CDR3 is made up of 15 amino acids. The germline gives CDR1 LGHDT, CDR2 YNNKEL (reference sequence). The CDR3 nucleotides are TGTGCCAGCAGCCAAGACCAGGGAAGCCTAAATGAGCAGTTCTTC. Its translation is CASSQDQGSLNEQFF.

The chain carries TRBV6-4 and TRBJ2-2; 7 bases agree with TRBD2. CDR1 is MRHNA and CDR2 is SNTAGT in the germline V gene. This CDR3 is built from 17 residues. The V segment lost 7 bases and the J segment 7 bases; nucleotides outside the gene matches: 18. The DNA of the CDR3 is TGTGCCAGCACCCCGATGGGAGCGGGGAGTAGGGACGGGGAGCTGTTTTTT. It translates to CASTPMGAGSRDGELFF.